Here is one T cell receptor (beta chain) with its context. Its antigen is still unknown. The sample has other DNA sequences that encode this CDR3 too. The data originate from a study of T cell responses to AZD1222 COVID-19 vaccine. Findings and limits, study-wide: Regions 160-218 and 743-854 held dominance among vaccine-associated CD4 TCRs, which spanned spike. Repertoires in all cases were sampled only once the peak T cell response had passed. The number of AZD1222 recipients seropositive at baseline was only five or six.

The CDR3 spans 11 residues. Per the germline V gene, CDR1 is MDHEN and CDR2 is SYDVKM. Trimming stripped 6 bases from V and 3 bases from J, with 3 bases between. Profiled with immunoSEQ multiplex PCR; TCRdb holds only in-frame clones, not every one. The repertoire has some 120,000 clones, about 92% of them found once; the top ten carry approximately 7.9%. Pooling covered second doses at about 4 or about 12 weeks. The source material was peripheral blood, sampled 28 days after the second AZD1222 dose. The origin of this receptor is an adult who received the AZD1222 COVID-19 vaccine. The chain couples TRBV28 to TRBJ2-1; no firm D call. CDR3 DNA sequence: TGTGCCAGCAGCAGCTACAATGAGCAGTTCTTC. It yields the protein CASSSYNEQFF.